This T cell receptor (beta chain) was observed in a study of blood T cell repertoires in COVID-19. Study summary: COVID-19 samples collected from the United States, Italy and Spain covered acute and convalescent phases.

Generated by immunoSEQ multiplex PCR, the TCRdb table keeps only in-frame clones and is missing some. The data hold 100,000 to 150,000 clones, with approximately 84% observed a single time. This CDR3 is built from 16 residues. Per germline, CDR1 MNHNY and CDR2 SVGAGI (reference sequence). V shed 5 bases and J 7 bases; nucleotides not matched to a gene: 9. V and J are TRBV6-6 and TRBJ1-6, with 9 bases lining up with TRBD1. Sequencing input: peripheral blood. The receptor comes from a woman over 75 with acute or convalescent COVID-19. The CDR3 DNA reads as TGTGCCAGCAGTCGATGGGACAGGGATCAAAATTCACCCCTCCACTTT. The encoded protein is CASSRWDRDQNSPLHF.